These 2 T cell receptor beta chains originate from one sample sequenced in a study of cytomegalovirus exposure and HLA in healthy donors. Primers for the PCR totalled 60 Vbeta and 13 Jbeta. Method: immunoSEQ multiplex PCR; TCRdb's copy keeps in-frame clones and lacks some. Reported are approximately 50,000 clones; the ten largest clones contain over 2%. Sequences were obtained from PBMCs. The origin of the receptors is a female donor in good health and CMV-seronegative.

The V and J genes are TRBV6-5 and TRBJ1-3, with 9 bases identical to TRBD1. The CDR3 is 15 residues long. J gave up 4 bases and V 4 bases, and 5 bases lay outside the gene matches. The V gene's germline CDR1 is MNHEY and CDR2 SVGAGI. CDR3 in DNA: TGTGCCAGCAGTTCTACAGGGGGCAGAGGAAACACCATATATTTT. It specifies CASSSTGGRGNTIYF.

This chain links TRBV5-1 with TRBJ2-1; D possibly corresponds to TRBD2 (6 bases). CDR3 size: 11 residues. Germline V gene lookup returns CDR1 SGHRS and CDR2 YFSETQ. V was shortened by 7 bases and J by 8 bases, with 10 bases between the two germline ends. The DNA of the CDR3 is TGCGCCAGCGAGGGGAGGCATGAGCAGTTCTTC. This codes for CASEGRHEQFF.